This TCR beta chain was found in a study of blood T cell repertoires in COVID-19. The wider study: COVID-19 samples collected from the United States, Italy and Spain covered acute and convalescent phases.

TCRdb keeps only in-frame clones here, not all; method: immunoSEQ multiplex PCR. Of approximately 300,000 clones detected, over 90% appear once; the ten largest clones hold 3% to 5%. The sequence came from a woman aged 25 to 39 who had been exposed to COVID-19. What was sequenced was PBMCs or T cells enriched from blood (not recorded which).

The CDR3 loop reads CASSFQGLAGGADTQYF. In DNA, the CDR3 is TGCGCCAGCAGCTTCCAGGGTCTAGCGGGGGGGGCAGATACGCAGTATTTT. The chain couples TRBV5-1 to TRBJ2-3; 12 nucleotides align to TRBD2. V gave up 2 bases and J gave up 4 bases; unmatched junction bases: 8. CDR3 length: 17 residues. Germline V gives CDR1 SGHRS, CDR2 YFSETQ. Looking up the rest from reference TRBV5-1 and TRBJ2-3 gives the full variable domain: KAGVTQTPRYLIKTRGQQVTLSCSPISGHRSVSWYQQTPGQGLQFLFEYFSETQRNKGNFPGRFSGRQFSNSRSEMNVSTLELGDSALYLCASSFQGLAGGADTQYFGPGTRLTVL.